This TCR beta chain was recorded in a study of T cell therapy after organ transplantation. Overall study: Of ten patients, eight responded clinically and two did not.

A word on this clone: The antigen remains unidentified.

Time point of the sample: 4-8 weeks after completion of therapy. The data were produced by immunoSEQ multiplex PCR, yet TCRdb's version contains in-frame clones alone and is incomplete. The table includes 15,000 to 20,000 clones, around 80% detected once. V lost 8 bases and J lost 1, with 10 bases in between. This CDR3 spans 13 amino acids. CDR1 and CDR2 (germline): SGHKS, YYEKEE (reference sequence). This TCR came from a human patient who had received a solid organ transplant and had CMV disease. Some T cells may originate from the graft donor. The rearrangement uses TRBV5-5 and TRBJ2-1, with D maybe TRBD1 (6 bases). Source: CD8+ T cells from blood, taken after autologous CMV-specific T cell therapy. The CDR3: CASIQGSYNEQFF. The CDR3 DNA sequence: TGTGCCAGTATACAGGGTTCCTACAATGAGCAGTTCTTC.